These 2 T cell receptor beta chains came from one sample sequenced in a study of blood T cell repertoires in COVID-19. Repertoires were generated with immunoSEQ multiplex PCR, while TCRdb's copy carries only in-frame clones and drops some. Counted here are under 300,000 clones, 90% occurring once; the ten biggest clones make up 2.1%. The sequencing sample was made of peripheral blood. Source of these receptors: a woman aged 60-75 years with COVID-19, enrolled during active disease.

Worth noting for this clone: Other DNA sequences from this sample encode an identical CDR3 as well. The gene calls are TRBV25-1 and TRBJ2-1; 10 nucleotides agree with TRBD1. The CDR3 consists of 16 residues. Looked up from germline, CDR1 is MGHDK and CDR2 is SYGVNS. V gave up 1 base and J gave up 7 bases; unmatched junction bases: 7. CDR3 amino acids: CASSESGTGVLNEQFF. DNA for the CDR3: TGTGCCAGCAGTGAATCCGGGACAGGGGTTTTGAATGAGCAGTTCTTC.

J is TRBJ1-1 and V is TRBV7-9; 7 nucleotides align to TRBD1. Trimming took 5 bases from V and 1 from J; bases not matched to a gene: 7. The CDR3 length is 15 residues. CDR1 and CDR2 from the germline V gene are SEHNR and FQNEAQ (reference sequence). In DNA, the CDR3 is TGTGCCAGCAGCCTACAGGGGATGGCGAACACTGAAGCTTTCTTT. Its protein is CASSLQGMANTEAFF.